A selection of T cell receptor beta chains follows, all from one sample in a study of blood T cell repertoires in COVID-19. Here immunoSEQ multiplex PCR was the method, and the copy in TCRdb shows in-frame clones only, minus some. The sample yields fewer than 250,000 clones, 90% seen once. The sequenced sample consisted of peripheral blood. Source of these receptors: a man younger than 45 with COVID-19, enrolled during active disease. Both conserved end residues are part of each CDR3. A D gene is named only where the DNA matches it firmly. Not all rows give a size; the values are once, few, many and, for expanded clones, a class.

>-|-|12|TRBJ2-7|TRBV30
TGTGCCTGGAGTGGGGCAGGCTACGAGCAGTACTTC
CAWSGAGYEQYF
>-|TRBD2|17|TRBJ2-7|TRBV5-1
TGCGCCAGCAGCTTGGCCTCCGGGACTAGCGGCGCTTACGAGCAGTACTTC
CASSLASGTSGAYEQYF
>once|-|13|TRBJ2-7|TRBV6-2/TRBV6-3
TGTGCCAGCAGTTACTGGGCCCCGCACGAGCAGTACTTC
CASSYWAPHEQYF
>-|-|15|TRBJ1-5|TRBV30
TGTGCCTGGAGTGTAAGGGGAAGTAATACGAGGCCCCAGCATTTT
CAWSVRGSNTRPQHF
>-|-|14|TRBJ1-6|TRBV9
TGTGCCAGCAGCACAGACTACTATAATTCACCCCTCCACTTT
CASSTDYYNSPLHF
>-|-|15|TRBJ1-6|TRBV5-1
TGCGCCAGCGCTTCGGGGGGGACACCTAATTCACCCCTCCACTTT
CASASGGTPNSPLHF
>-|TRBD1|15|TRBJ1-2|TRBV7-2
TGTGCCAGCAGCTTAGTGGACAGGGGGGACTATGGCTACACCTTC
CASSLVDRGDYGYTF
>-|TRBD1|15|TRBJ1-2|TRBV5-6
TGTGCCAGCAGCTTTCCGGGACAGAGATCTTATGGCTACACCTTC
CASSFPGQRSYGYTF
>-|-|12|TRBJ1-1|TRBV11-2
-
CASSFARGATFF
>-|-|13|TRBJ2-7|TRBV7-2
TGTGCCAGCAGCTTAGCGTTCGCCTACGAGCAGTACTTC
CASSLAFAYEQYF
>-|-|15|TRBJ2-1|TRBV5-1
TGCGCCAGCAGCTTGGCCTCTTTGGGGAGTCATGAGCAGTTCTTC
CASSLASLGSHEQFF
>-|-|15|TRBJ1-1|TRBV9
TGTGCCAGCAGCGTAATGTCGGGAGGAGACACTGAAGCTTTCTTT
CASSVMSGGDTEAFF
>-|TRBD2|15|TRBJ2-5|TRBV6-2/TRBV6-3
TGTGCCAGCAGTTACCTAGCGGGGGCCCTCGAGACCCAGTACTTC
CASSYLAGALETQYF
>-|-|14|TRBJ1-2|TRBV9
TGTGCCAGCAGCGTAGGGGTGGGCCACTATGGCTACACCTTC
CASSVGVGHYGYTF
>-|-|17|TRBJ1-2|TRBV27
TGTGCCAGCAGTTTCTTGGGGATAACCCGCGGGGACTATGGCTACACCTTC
CASSFLGITRGDYGYTF
>-|TRBD2|17|TRBJ2-1|TRBV7-2
TGTGCCAGCAGCCGGAGGGTAGCGGGAGGCGGTAGAAATGAGCAGTTCTTC
CASSRRVAGGGRNEQFF
>-|TRBD2|15|TRBJ2-1|TRBV6-5
TGTGCCAGCAGTTACTCCCCTAGCGGGGGCTATGAGCAGTTCTTC
CASSYSPSGGYEQFF
>-|-|14|TRBJ1-2|TRBV6-5
TGTGCCAGCAGCCCACTACAGGGTTTCTATGGCTACACCTTC
CASSPLQGFYGYTF
>-|TRBD1|15|TRBJ1-5|TRBV6-1
TGTGCCAGCAGGGAAGGACAGGGGGCCGTTCAGCCCCAGCATTTT
CASREGQGAVQPQHF
>-|TRBD1|13|TRBJ1-5|TRBV19
TGTGCCAGTGCCGGGACAGGGGATCAGCCCCAGCATTTT
CASAGTGDQPQHF
>once|-|15|TRBJ1-2|TRBV24-1
TGTGCCACTACAAGCCCCGAGGAGGGTTGGCATGGCTACACCTTC
CATTSPEEGWHGYTF
>-|TRBD1|16|TRBJ2-1|TRBV24-1
TGTGCCACCAGTGATTTGGGACAGGGGGCTTCAGGGGAGCAGTTCTTC
CATSDLGQGASGEQFF